This is a list of T cell receptor beta chains from one sample in a study of T cells in Graves' hyperthyroidism and ophthalmopathy. MiXCR, run by TCRdb on the multiplex PCR reads, gives a single entry per CDR3 protein. The sample has some 98,000 distinct CDR3 sequences, roughly 40% seen once. Material for sequencing was peripheral blood or thyroid tissue (not recorded which). These receptors were obtained from a woman aged 30 to 39 with Graves' hyperthyroidism. The CDR3 runs from the conserved cysteine through the conserved F or W. The D gene is left open where the match is weak. Not all rows give a size; the values are once, few, many and, for expanded clones, a class.

abundance | j_gene | v_gene | d_gene | CDR3nt | CDR3aa
many | TRBJ1-6 | TRBV9 | . | TGTGCCAGCAGCGTAGCCGGGGCAAGCTCCTATAATTCACCCCTCCACTTT | CASSVAGASSYNSPLHF
. | TRBJ2-5 | TRBV20-1 | TRBD2 | TGCAGTGCTAGACCTAGCGGGAACACCGGGGAGACCCAGTACTTC | CSARPSGNTGETQYF
many | TRBJ2-5 | TRBV5-1 | . | TGCGCCAGCAGCTCGCGACAGAGGCAAGAGACCCAGTACTTC | CASSSRQRQETQYF
many | TRBJ1-5 | TRBV27 | TRBD1 | TGTGCCTCTTCGACAGGGGCTCAGCCCCAGCATTTT | CASSTGAQPQHF
. | TRBJ2-5 | TRBV20-1 | TRBD2 | TGCAGTGCTAGCGGGAGGGCTGCCCAAGAGACCCAGTACTTC | CSASGRAAQETQYF
many | TRBJ1-2 | TRBV6-1 | TRBD1 | TGTGCCAGCAGTGAAGCGCCCGGGACAGTACTCTATGGCTACACCTTC | CASSEAPGTVLYGYTF
many | TRBJ2-7 | TRBV20-1 | . | TGCAGTGCTAGTGGCCCATCCTACGAGCAGTACTTC | CSASGPSYEQYF
. | TRBJ2-7 | TRBV7-7 | TRBD2 | TGTGCTAGCAGCGCCGGACTAGCGGGAGGGATTTCACTGGGGGAGCAGTACTTC | CASSAGLAGGISLGEQYF
many | TRBJ2-7 | TRBV20-1 | . | TGCAGTGCCGAACGAACGAACTCCTACGAGCAGTACTTC | CSAERTNSYEQYF
many | TRBJ1-4 | TRBV5-1 | . | TGCGCCAGCAGCTTAGAGGTTGGTAATGAAAAACTGTTTTTT | CASSLEVGNEKLFF
. | TRBJ2-7 | TRBV15 | TRBD1 | TGTGCCACCAGCGCCGGGACAGGGCGGCCCTACGAGCAGTACTTC | CATSAGTGRPYEQYF
. | TRBJ2-2 | TRBV7-9 | . | TGTGCCAGCAGCTTAGCGCAAGGGTACCAGACGAACACCGGGGAGCTGTTTTTT | CASSLAQGYQTNTGELFF
many | TRBJ1-6 | TRBV20-1 | . | TGCAGTGCTAGAGATCCAACTCAGGCGTCACCCCTCCACTTT | CSARDPTQASPLHF
many | TRBJ2-5 | TRBV15 | . | TGTGCCACCAGCAGAGATCAGGAGACCCAGTACTTC | CATSRDQETQYF
many | TRBJ2-7 | TRBV9 | TRBD2 | TGTGCCAGCAGCGTAGATGTTAGCGGGAGGACCCACTCCTACGAGCAGTACTTC | CASSVDVSGRTHSYEQYF
many | TRBJ1-1 | TRBV5-6 | . | TGTGCCAGCAGCCTACAGCACACTGAAGCTTTCTTT | CASSLQHTEAFF
. | TRBJ1-6 | TRBV25-1 | . | . | CASSFYICSANTGRGSPLHF
many | TRBJ1-2 | TRBV10-3 | . | TGTGCCATCAGTGACCCTGGCGATTCAGGCCTCTATGGCTACACCTTC | CAISDPGDSGLYGYTF
many | TRBJ1-6 | TRBV25-1 | TRBD1 | TGTGCCAGCAGTGGACAGGGGTCTGGACCCCTCCACTTT | CASSGQGSGPLHF
. | TRBJ2-4 | TRBV5-5 | . | TGTGCCAGCAGCCCCAGCGAGGGGTCGGTCAACATTCAGTACTTC | CASSPSEGSVNIQYF
. | TRBJ1-2 | TRBV19 | TRBD1 | TGTGCCAGTAGCCCGGGACAGGGGGACTATGGCTACACCTTC | CASSPGQGDYGYTF
many | TRBJ2-7 | TRBV10-3 | . | TGTGCCATCAGTGAGAATGACAGCTCCTACGAGCAGTACTTC | CAISENDSSYEQYF
many | TRBJ2-7 | TRBV28 | . | TGTGCCAGCAGTTTTCCTTCGCTTGAGCAGTACTTC | CASSFPSLEQYF
. | TRBJ1-4 | TRBV7-2 | . | TGTGCCAGCAGCCCGTTTGAGGGCGGATATGAAAAACTGTTTTTT | CASSPFEGGYEKLFF
. | TRBJ2-5 | TRBV2 | TRBD1 | TGTGCCAGCAGCTCACCGGGACAGGGCTGGGAGACCCAGTACTTC | CASSSPGQGWETQYF
many | TRBJ2-7 | TRBV6-1 | . | TGTGCCAGCACGGCGCTACACCCAGACTCCTACGAGCAGTACTTC | CASTALHPDSYEQYF
many | TRBJ2-7 | TRBV30 | TRBD1 | TGTGCCTGGAGTGTCGGGACAGCCTACGAGCAGTACTTC | CAWSVGTAYEQYF
. | TRBJ1-1 | TRBV7-7 | . | TGTGCTAGGTTGTACGTGAACACTGAAGCTTTCTTT | CARLYVNTEAFF
many | TRBJ2-2 | TRBV6-5 | . | TGTGCCAGCAGTGAATTCGTTCTAACGAACACCGGGGAGCTGTTTTTT | CASSEFVLTNTGELFF
. | TRBJ2-7 | TRBV20-1 | TRBD2 | TGCAGTGCTAGTAGGATAGGACTAGCGGGGACCTACGAGCAGTACTTC | CSASRIGLAGTYEQYF
many | TRBJ1-6 | TRBV9 | . | TGTGCCAGCAGCGTAGCAGGTTCACCCCTCCACTTT | CASSVAGSPLHF
. | TRBJ1-5 | TRBV19 | TRBD1 | TGTGCCAGTAGTACGACAGGGGACAATCAGCCCCAGCATTTT | CASSTTGDNQPQHF
. | TRBJ1-1 | TRBV10-3 | TRBD1 | TGTGCCATCAGTGAGTCAGGCAGGGGGCAGGGGACTGAAGCTTTCTTT | CAISESGRGQGTEAFF
many | TRBJ2-3 | TRBV2 | . | TGTGCCAGCAAGGGCCAGACCACCTGGGCGCAGTATTTT | CASKGQTTWAQYF
many | TRBJ2-6 | TRBV29-1 | . | TGCAGCGTCGTCGGGGGAGAGGCTGGGGCCAACGTCCTGACTTTC | CSVVGGEAGANVLTF
once | TRBJ1-4 | TRBV6-5 | . | TGTGCCAGCAGCCCGGGAGGGGAAAGGCTGTTTTTT | CASSPGGERLFF
many | TRBJ2-5 | TRBV20-1 | . | TGCAGTGCTAAAGTACTAGAATCTTCTGAGACCCAGTACTTC | CSAKVLESSETQYF
. | TRBJ1-5 | TRBV7-2 | . | . | CASSLRSYGYTFGSGNNQPQHF
. | TRBJ1-2 | TRBV6-5 | TRBD1 | TGTGCCAGCAGTGACAGGGGGCTGTATGGCTACACCTTC | CASSDRGLYGYTF
. | TRBJ2-6 | TRBV4-2 | . | TGTGCCAGCAGCCAAGACGGCGGGGCCAACGTCCTGACTTTC | CASSQDGGANVLTF
many | TRBJ1-1 | TRBV7-9 | . | TGTGCCAGCAGCTTTTCGGGCACAGGGCCGGACACTGAAGCTTTCTTT | CASSFSGTGPDTEAFF
many | TRBJ1-1 | TRBV10-3 | TRBD1 | TGTGCCATCAGTCCATTCGGGACAGGGATGAACACTGAAGCTTTCTTT | CAISPFGTGMNTEAFF
. | TRBJ2-1 | TRBV7-6 | . | TGTGCCAGCAGCGGGCACGGTCTAGCGTTCCATGAGCAGTTCTTC | CASSGHGLAFHEQFF
. | TRBJ1-4 | TRBV20-1 | . | TGCAGTGCCGGACCGAGTATTCTAGGGGAAAAACTGTTTTTT | CSAGPSILGEKLFF
many | TRBJ2-5 | TRBV20-1 | TRBD1 | TGCAGTGCTAGAGCCCGACTACTTACCGGACAGGGTTGGAAGACCCAGTACTTC | CSARARLLTGQGWKTQYF
many | TRBJ1-5 | TRBV12-3/TRBV12-4 | . | TGTGCCAGCAGTATCAACAGGGCCCCCCGGCCCCAGCATTTT | CASSINRAPRPQHF
many | TRBJ2-5 | TRBV9 | . | TGTGCCAGCAGCCCGAGGGGGGATACGACCCAGTACTTC | CASSPRGDTTQYF
. | TRBJ1-1 | TRBV2 | . | TGTGCCAGCAGTGTTGACACTGGGACCACTGAAGCTTTCTTT | CASSVDTGTTEAFF
few | TRBJ2-3 | TRBV7-2 | . | TGTGCCAGCAGCTTAAATGGCCTCTCCGCGGCAGATACGCAGTATTTT | CASSLNGLSAADTQYF
. | TRBJ1-2 | TRBV7-7 | . | TGTGCTAGCAGCCTGGGTGGATCTGGGGCCAACTGTGGCTACACCTTC | CASSLGGSGANCGYTF
many | TRBJ2-7 | TRBV3-1 | . | TGTGCCAGCAGCCAGGCTGGGACCTCCTACGAGCAGTACTTC | CASSQAGTSYEQYF
many | TRBJ1-3 | TRBV10-2 | . | TGCGCCAGCATGGCTGGAAACACCATATATTTT | CASMAGNTIYF
. | TRBJ2-7 | TRBV14 | TRBD1 | TGTGCCAGCAGTTACCGGACAGGTGTTTCCTACGAGCAGTACTTC | CASSYRTGVSYEQYF